The sequence of this TCR beta chain was determined in a study of blood T cell repertoires in COVID-19. On the study more broadly: COVID-19 samples collected from the United States, Italy and Spain covered acute and convalescent phases. The analysed material was cDNA or gDNA that came from T cells, B-cell-depleted T cells, or PBMCs.

This CDR3 has 13 amino acids. Trimming pared 1 base from V and 9 bases from J, leaving 10 bases between. The germline V gene has CDR1 LGHNA and CDR2 YSLEER. The cohort comprised adults aged 18 to 89 years residing in about 25 US areas. Repertoires were generated with immunoSEQ multiplex PCR, while TCRdb's copy carries only in-frame clones and drops some. The table shows some 240,000 clones, with roughly four fifths occurring only once. The V and J genes are TRBV4-3 and TRBJ2-1, with D uncertain. The sample taken for sequencing was PBMCs or T cells enriched from blood (not recorded which). The receptor's source is a man aged 25-45 years with acute COVID-19. The CDR3 protein is CASSQGVAGEQFF. The CDR3 DNA is TGCGCCAGCAGCCAAGGGGTCGCAGGTGAGCAGTTCTTC.